This T cell receptor beta chain was sequenced during a study of OX40 agonist ivuxolimab in advanced cancers. Method: immunoSEQ multiplex PCR; TCRdb's copy keeps in-frame clones and lacks some. The sample lists tens of thousands of clones; 85% to 90% were seen once. V shed 3 bases and J shed 6 bases, with 12 bases lying between them. The CDR3 is 14 residues long. The germline V gene encodes CDR1 MNHEY and CDR2 SMNVEV (reference sequence). The V call is TRBV27, the J call TRBJ1-5; D not resolved. The material was CD4+ or CD8+ T cells sorted from blood, obtained in a trial of the OX40 agonist ivuxolimab. The receptor's source is an adult with an advanced solid tumor such as melanoma, head and neck, liver or kidney cancer. CDR3 residues: CASSFGGQVQPQHF. The CDR3 DNA reads TGTGCCAGCAGTTTTGGAGGTCAGGTTCAGCCCCAGCATTTT.